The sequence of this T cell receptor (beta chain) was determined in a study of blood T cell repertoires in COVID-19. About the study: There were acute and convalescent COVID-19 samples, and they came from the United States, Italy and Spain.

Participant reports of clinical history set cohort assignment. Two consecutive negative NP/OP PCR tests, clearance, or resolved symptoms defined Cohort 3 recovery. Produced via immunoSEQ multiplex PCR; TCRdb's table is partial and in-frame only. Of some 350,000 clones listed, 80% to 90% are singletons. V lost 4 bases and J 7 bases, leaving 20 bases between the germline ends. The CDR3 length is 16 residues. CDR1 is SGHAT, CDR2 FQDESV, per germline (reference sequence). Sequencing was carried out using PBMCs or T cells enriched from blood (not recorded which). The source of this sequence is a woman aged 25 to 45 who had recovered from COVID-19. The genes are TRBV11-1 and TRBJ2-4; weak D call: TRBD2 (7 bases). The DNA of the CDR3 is TGTGCCAGCAGCTCAGATCGGGGTCGGGGGGCGAACATTCAGTACTTC. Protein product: CASSSDRGRGANIQYF.